Listed here are 25 T cell receptor beta chains from one sample, sequenced in a study of response to subunit inactivated influenza vaccine. MiXCR, applied by TCRdb to the RT-PCR reads, yields one record per CDR3 protein. The sample records around 760,000 distinct CDR3 sequences, approximately 13% being singletons. The input for sequencing was PBMCs from blood, taken 14 to 15 days before vaccination. All receptors come from a man aged 50 or older who received an inactivated influenza vaccine.

This clonotype was observed a handful of times. The chain joins TRBV4-2 to TRBJ1-2; D possibly corresponds to TRBD1 (6 bases). V lost 2 bases and J lost 4, with 17 bases in between. In germline, CDR1 is LGHNA, CDR2 YNFKEQ. There are 16 residues in the CDR3. The CDR3 here is CASSQPNQGSRYGYTF. In nucleotides, the CDR3 is TGTGCCAGCAGCCAACCAAACCAGGGGAGTCGCTATGGCTACACCTTC.

The chain employs TRBV7-2 and TRBJ2-2; D ambiguous. Trimming pared 8 bases from V and 0 bases from J, leaving 13 bases between. The CDR3 covers 15 residues. CDR1 is SGHTA and CDR2 is FQGNSA in the germline V gene. The CDR3, as DNA: TGTGCCAGCCAGGAAGGCCGCCCGAACACCGGGGAGCTGTTTTTT. Translating it yields CASQEGRPNTGELFF.

This clonotype was seen ten or more times. The chain joins TRBV20-1 to TRBJ1-2; maybe TRBD1 (6 bases). CDR1 and CDR2 from the germline V gene are DFQATT and SNEGSKA (reference sequence). This CDR3 is 13 amino acids long. V was cut by 1 base and J by 7 bases, with 13 bases left in between. CDR3 sequence reads: CSARGQGLAGYTF. CDR3 nucleotide sequence: TGCAGTGCTAGAGGGCAGGGGTTGGCTGGCTACACCTTC.

The V and J genes are TRBV9 and TRBJ1-3; D is possibly TRBD1 (6 bases). The germline V and J ends were trimmed by 3 bases and 3 bases, with 19 bases remaining between them. CDR3 length: 17 amino acids. The germline gives CDR1 SGDLS, CDR2 YYNGEE. This CDR3 is CASSETVTTGGGNTIYF. The CDR3 DNA reads TGTGCCAGCAGCGAGACCGTTACGACAGGTGGTGGAAACACCATATATTTT.

The chain links TRBV20-1 to TRBJ1-2, with D maybe TRBD1 (5 bases). Germline CDR1 and CDR2: DFQATT and SNEGSKA (reference sequence). V lost 4 bases and J lost 2, with 17 bases in between. This CDR3 has 15 amino acids. The CDR3 DNA reads TGCAGTGCTATCACCTCGGACACGGACAACTATGGCTACACCTTC. Its protein product is CSAITSDTDNYGYTF.

The V gene is TRBV5-8, the J gene TRBJ2-3; D remains ambiguous. With 4 bases removed from V and 4 bases from J, the gap between germline ends came to 4 bases. Germline V CDR1 and CDR2: SGHTS, YDEGEE. The CDR3 spans 11 residues. In nucleotides, the CDR3 is TGTGCCAGCAGCCCTCCAGATACGCAGTATTTT. Its protein product is CASSPPDTQYF.

This clonotype was counted ten times or more. V is TRBV27 and J is TRBJ1-1, with D hard to call. Germline values: CDR1 MNHEY, CDR2 SMNVEV (reference sequence). Trimming took 2 bases from V and 3 from J, leaving 13 bases between them. The CDR3 contains 15 residues. The CDR3 is CASSLMGFGDTEAFF. The CDR3 DNA reads as TGTGCCAGCAGTTTAATGGGTTTTGGGGACACTGAAGCTTTCTTT.

This clonotype has ten or more counts. The rearrangement joins TRBV12-3 or TRBV12-4 to TRBJ2-1; unclear D gene. Deletions cut 3 bases from V and 4 bases from J, with 10 bases between. The length of the CDR3 is 14 residues. In DNA form, the CDR3 reads TGTGCCAGCAGTTTTTCCTACAGATACAATGAGCAGTTCTTC. Encoded protein: CASSFSYRYNEQFF.

V is TRBV2 and J is TRBJ1-5; no clear D gene. Germline V CDR1 and CDR2: SNHLY, FYNNEI. CDR3 length: 13 amino acids. Trimming shortened V by 5 bases and J by 7 bases, and 12 bases separated the two germline ends. This chain's CDR3 is CASSRYVGQPQHF. CDR3 sequence (DNA): TGTGCCAGCAGTCGGTATGTAGGACAGCCCCAGCATTTT.

This clonotype appeared a few times. The chain employs TRBV12-3 or TRBV12-4 and TRBJ1-2; 9 nucleotides align to TRBD1. The CDR3 covers 16 residues. Germline trimming cut 2 bases from V and 2 bases from J; bases unmatched to any gene: 6. CDR3 sequence: CASSLTSGQGNYGYTF. The CDR3 coding sequence is TGTGCCAGCAGTTTAACATCGGGACAGGGCAACTATGGCTACACCTTC.

This clonotype was observed many times. V is TRBV7-2 and J is TRBJ2-2; 7 bases agree with TRBD1. After removal of 1 base from V and 8 bases from J, the junction contained 4 bases not matched to a gene. Germline CDR1 is SGHTA and CDR2 is FQGNSA. The CDR3 runs to 14 residues. CDR3 DNA: TGTGCCAGCAGCTTAGAGACAGGGATGGGGGAGCTGTTTTTT. It yields the protein CASSLETGMGELFF.

The chain employs TRBV11-2 and TRBJ2-1; D gene ambiguous. Germline CDR1 is SGHAT and CDR2 is FQNNGV. Trimming shortened V by 0 bases and J by 6 bases, and 9 bases separated the two germline ends. CDR3 length: 14 residues. Written as DNA, the CDR3 is TGTGCCAGCAGCTTAGAAGCCCTAACCAATGAGCAGTTCTTC. Its protein product is CASSLEALTNEQFF.

The chain employs TRBV10-2 and TRBJ1-2; a weak D match, TRBD1 (5 bases). The CDR3 spans 14 residues. V dropped 3 bases and J dropped 7 bases, with 15 bases sitting between them. CDR1 WSHSY and CDR2 SAAADI come from the germline V gene. The CDR3 loop is CASSDHQGVSGYTF. CDR3 bases: TGCGCCAGCAGTGATCACCAGGGTGTTAGTGGCTACACCTTC.

V and J are TRBV6-2 or TRBV6-3 and TRBJ2-1, with D perhaps TRBD1 or TRBD2 (5 bases each). The CDR3 is 19 amino acids. Trimming stripped 5 bases from V and 9 bases from J, with 32 bases between. Germline CDR1 MNHEY, CDR2 SVGEGT. The CDR3 DNA follows: TGTGCCAGCAGTCCACTGTGGGGTAGCGTAGGGGTGGGTCCAGGTGAGCAGTTCTTC. This encodes CASSPLWGSVGVGPGEQFF.

This clonotype was seen more than once but under ten times. The chain joins TRBV28 to TRBJ2-5; TRBD1 agrees at 9 bases. V dropped 6 bases and J dropped 3; count of bases not matched to a gene: 11. This CDR3 is 16 amino acids long. Germline CDR1 is MDHEN and CDR2 is SYDVKM. The CDR3, as DNA: TGTGCCAGCAGCAAACCCCGGACAGGGGTTGAAGAGACCCAGTACTTC. This sequence encodes CASSKPRTGVEETQYF.

CDR3 residues: CASGSAETQYF. The CDR3 DNA reads TGTGCCAGCGGTTCAGCGGAGACCCAGTACTTC. The chain uses TRBV7-2 and TRBJ2-5; D is uncertain. V was pared by 8 bases and J by 5 bases, with 9 bases between. This CDR3 comprises 11 residues. Germline V lookup: CDR1 SGHTA, CDR2 FQGNSA.

This clonotype was seen at least ten times. V usage is TRBV5-1 and J usage is TRBJ2-1; D uncertain. The germline gives CDR1 SGHRS, CDR2 YFSETQ. Trimming took 3 bases from V and 7 from J, leaving 8 bases between them. This CDR3 has 12 amino acids. CDR3 residues: CASSSLQNEQFF. The CDR3, as DNA: TGCGCCAGCAGCTCCCTTCAAAATGAGCAGTTCTTC.

This clonotype has a handful of counts. The chain links TRBV2 to TRBJ2-3, with a weak D call TRBD1 (5 bases). This CDR3 is built from 14 residues. Germline-derived CDR1 and CDR2 are SNHLY and FYNNEI. Trimming removed 7 bases from V and 5 bases from J, with 16 bases in between. In DNA, the CDR3 is TGTGCCAGCAAGGTTCGCAGGGCCGGAGATACGCAGTATTTT. Translated, it gives CASKVRRAGDTQYF.

This clonotype has a count of ten or more. Relative to the germline gene, one junction end is altered; a read error may explain this. The chain uses TRBV3-1 and TRBJ2-5, with D possibly matching TRBD2 (6 bases). There are 13 residues in the CDR3. Germline V gives CDR1 LGHDT, CDR2 YNNKEL (reference sequence). This CDR3 reads CASSQVVAKRTNF. Here the CDR3 DNA reads TGTGCCAGCAGCCAAGTTGTAGCTAAGAGGACTAACTTC.

There are many counts of this clonotype. V gene TRBV7-9 combines with J gene TRBJ1-1; no firm D call. The CDR3 has 13 residues. The germline V gene encodes CDR1 SEHNR and CDR2 FQNEAQ (reference sequence). V gave up 6 bases and J gave up 1 base, with 9 bases separating them. CDR3 sequence: CASSFGENTEAFF. CDR3 nucleotide sequence: TGTGCCAGCAGTTTCGGGGAGAACACTGAAGCTTTCTTT.

This clonotype occurred a few times. The chain couples TRBV27 to TRBJ2-3; D uncertain. Germline CDR1 is MNHEY and CDR2 is SMNVEV (reference sequence). V lost 1 base to trimming and J lost 4 bases, with 15 bases between them. The CDR3 covers 16 residues. The CDR3 DNA sequence: TGTGCCAGCAGTTTATTTCCCCCGTCCCGCTCAGATACGCAGTATTTT. The encoded protein is CASSLFPPSRSDTQYF.

This clonotype has more than one count but fewer than ten. V and J are TRBV25-1 and TRBJ2-3; 9 bases map to TRBD2. J gave up 6 bases and V 0 bases, and 4 bases lay outside the gene matches. CDR1 MGHDK and CDR2 SYGVNS come from the germline V gene. There are 15 residues in the CDR3. CDR3 sequence (DNA): TGTGCCAGCAGTGAATATCGGCTAGCGGGGGATACGCAGTATTTT. This gives the protein CASSEYRLAGDTQYF.

V usage is TRBV11-2 and J usage is TRBJ1-1, with 7 bases that match TRBD1. Unmatched junction bases numbered 4, after V lost 2 bases and J lost 4 bases. The V gene's germline CDR1 is SGHAT and CDR2 FQNNGV. CDR3 length: 14 amino acids. The CDR3 nucleotides read TGTGCCAGCAGCTTATGGGCAGGGGGCACTGAAGCTTTCTTT. This encodes CASSLWAGGTEAFF.

V is TRBV27 and J is TRBJ2-1, with 9 bases matching TRBD1. The CDR3 loop spans 15 amino acids. The V and J ends lost 4 bases and 3 bases, in that order; junction bases with no gene match: 4. Germline V gives CDR1 MNHEY, CDR2 SMNVEV (reference sequence). As DNA, the CDR3 is TGTGCCAGCAGTTCCCGACAGGGGGGCTACAATGAGCAGTTCTTC. This gives the protein CASSSRQGGYNEQFF.

This clonotype was observed many times. The chain joins TRBV20-1 to TRBJ2-1; D is undetermined. V gave up 8 bases and J gave up 8 bases, with 25 bases separating them. Germline CDR1 DFQATT, CDR2 SNEGSKA (reference sequence). This CDR3 has 15 residues. CDR3 coding DNA: TGCAGTCCCCTACCCGTCGGAGCGAGGACCTATGAGCAGTTCTTC. Its protein is CSPLPVGARTYEQFF.